The 20 T cell receptor beta chains in this list originate from one sample, sequenced in a study of blood T cell repertoires in COVID-19. TCRdb keeps only in-frame clones here, not all; method: immunoSEQ multiplex PCR. The data contain roughly 260,000 clones, more than 75% of them singletons. Sequences were obtained from peripheral blood. These TCRs come from a middle-aged man who had recovered from COVID-19.

The chain is built from TRBV14 and TRBJ1-1; TRBD1 matches 7 bases. CDR3 size: 15 residues. V lost 4 bases and J lost 7; bases outside the gene matches: 12. The germline CDR1 and CDR2 sequences are SGHDN and FVKESK. CDR3 in amino acids: CASSPLRRTGDEAFF. The CDR3 DNA reads as TGTGCCAGCAGCCCATTAAGACGAACAGGGGATGAAGCTTTCTTT. The full variable domain, with the rest looked up from reference TRBV14 and TRBJ1-1, is EAGVTQFPSHSVIEKGQTVTLRCDPISGHDNLYWYRRVMGKEIKFLLHFVKESKQDESGMPNNRFLAERTGGTYSTLKVQPAELEDSGVYFCASSPLRRTGDEAFFGQGTRLTVV.

On this clone itself: The sample holds other DNA sequences that translate to the same CDR3. This sequence joins TRBV7-2 and TRBJ2-5; 14 positions agree with TRBD2. V was clipped by 4 bases and J by 5 bases; unmatched bases: 6. The CDR3 length is 16 residues. Germline V CDR1 and CDR2: SGHTA, FQGNSA. The CDR3, as DNA: TGTGCCAGCAGCTCTGGACTAGCGGGGGGTCAGGAGACCCAGTACTTC. Amino acid sequence: CASSSGLAGGQETQYF.

The chain employs TRBV5-6 and TRBJ1-1; 8 bases match TRBD1. The germline V gene encodes CDR1 SGHDT and CDR2 YYEEEE. The CDR3 is made up of 13 amino acids. The J segment lost 6 bases and the V segment lost 10 bases, leaving 11 bases of the junction unmatched. The DNA for the CDR3 is TGTGCCTCCCTCCGGGACAGGAGATCTGAAGCTTTCTTT. This gives the protein CASLRDRRSEAFF.

The V gene is TRBV6-5, the J gene TRBJ1-1, with 9 bases lining up with TRBD1. The V segment lost 7 bases and the J segment 5 bases; nucleotides outside the gene matches: 5. The V gene's germline CDR1 is MNHEY and CDR2 SVGAGI. CDR3 length: 13 amino acids. CDR3: CASIRQGDTEAFF. For the CDR3, the DNA is TGTGCCAGCATCAGACAGGGGGATACTGAAGCTTTCTTT.

This chain connects TRBV2 to TRBJ2-3; 10 bases map to TRBD2. The CDR3 covers 15 residues. Trimming at V came to 1 base and at J to 3 bases, leaving 1 base not matched to a gene. Germline lookup yields CDR1 SNHLY and CDR2 FYNNEI. CDR3: CASSEVGLATDTQYF. CDR3 coding DNA: TGTGCCAGCAGTGAAGTGGGACTAGCGACAGATACGCAGTATTTT.

This chain joins TRBV19 and TRBJ1-4, with 7 bases fitting TRBD1. The germline V gene encodes CDR1 LNHDA and CDR2 SQIVND (reference sequence). The CDR3 contains 15 residues. V shed 5 bases and J 0 bases; nucleotides not matched to a gene: 3. CDR3 amino acids: CASSPGTATNEKLFF. CDR3 DNA sequence: TGTGCCAGTAGTCCAGGGACAGCAACTAATGAAAAACTGTTTTTT.

This chain connects TRBV21-1 to TRBJ2-4; the table's D call TRBD2 went unverified against the DNA. TRBV21-1 is a documented pseudogene. This CDR3 comprises 21 residues. The CDR3 loop reads CASSEPTKEGTPPDRKNIQYF. CDR3 sequence (DNA): TGTGCCAGCAGCGAGCCGACTAAGGAGGGAACTCCACCGGACCGCAAAAACATTCAGTACTTC.

The chain uses TRBV2 and TRBJ1-1; 8 nucleotides match TRBD1. Trimming took 3 bases from V and 11 from J; bases not matched to a gene: 5. The CDR3 has 12 amino acids. Germline V gene data show CDR1 as SNHLY and CDR2 as FYNNEI. DNA of the CDR3: TGTGCCAGCAGTGACAGGGGGCTGCGCGCTTTCTTT. Translation gives CASSDRGLRAFF.

The chain has TRBV7-2 and TRBJ2-3, with D perhaps matching TRBD2 (7 bases). The CDR3 consists of 16 residues. The germline V gene encodes CDR1 SGHTA and CDR2 FQGNSA. Trimming removed 5 bases at V and 0 bases at J, with 15 bases between. CDR3 nucleotide sequence: TGTGCCAGCAGCCCGGGCGGGGGACATAGCACAGATACGCAGTATTTT. Encoded protein: CASSPGGGHSTDTQYF.

This clone is a singleton in its sample. The V call is TRBV7-6, the J call TRBJ2-6; D is unclear. The germline gives CDR1 SGHVS, CDR2 FNYEAQ. The CDR3 runs to 16 residues. V gave up 1 base and J gave up 0 bases, with 7 bases separating them. CDR3 sequence (DNA): TGTGCCAGCAGCTTAGGAGGCCTCTCTGGGGCCAACGTCCTGACTTTC. It encodes CASSLGGLSGANVLTF.

This chain joins TRBV19 and TRBJ2-7; maybe TRBD1 (6 bases). Germline CDR1 reads LNHDA; CDR2 reads SQIVND (reference sequence). The CDR3 contains 15 residues. Trimming left V 1 base short and J 3 bases short, with 13 bases between. CDR3 sequence reads: CASSIAQGMYYEQYF. Written as DNA, the CDR3 is TGTGCCAGTAGTATAGCACAGGGAATGTACTACGAGCAGTACTTC.

This chain uses TRBV7-8 with TRBJ2-3; D not resolved. With 2 bases removed from V and 4 bases from J, the gap between germline ends came to 13 bases. The CDR3 is 15 residues long. Germline assignment: CDR1 SGHVS and CDR2 FQNEAQ. In nucleotides, the CDR3 is TGTGCCAGCAGCTTATGGCGGTCGTCATCAGATACGCAGTATTTT. Translating gives CASSLWRSSSDTQYF.

The chain joins TRBV11-2 to TRBJ1-3; no firm D call. Deletions cut 5 bases from V and 0 bases from J, with 8 bases between. CDR3 length: 14 residues. Germline V gene data show CDR1 as SGHAT and CDR2 as FQNNGV. The CDR3: CASSGGSSGNTIYF. CDR3 coding DNA: TGTGCCAGCAGCGGCGGGAGCTCTGGAAACACCATATATTTT.

CDR3 loop: CASSLSGTSKETQYF. The CDR3 DNA is TGCGCCAGCAGCTTATCCGGGACTAGCAAAGAGACCCAGTACTTC. The chain joins TRBV5-1 to TRBJ2-5, with 9 bases identical to TRBD2. Trimming removed 2 bases from V and 3 bases from J; junction bases left unmatched: 5. Germline V gives CDR1 SGHRS, CDR2 YFSETQ. The CDR3 covers 15 residues.

CDR3 protein: CASSSWTGNYEQYF. For the CDR3, the DNA is TGTGCCAGCAGCTCTTGGACAGGGAATTACGAGCAGTACTTC. The chain joins TRBV7-9 to TRBJ2-7; 8 nucleotides line up with TRBD1. CDR1 is SEHNR and CDR2 is FQNEAQ in the germline V gene (reference sequence). The ends lost 4 bases at V and 4 bases at J; junction bases unmatched: 6. This CDR3 has 14 residues.

The count of this clone is one. V usage is TRBV19 and J usage is TRBJ1-2; D gene unclear. This CDR3 is built from 16 residues. CDR1 is LNHDA and CDR2 is SQIVND in the germline V gene (reference sequence). The germline V and J ends were trimmed by 7 bases and 8 bases, with 26 bases remaining between them. The CDR3 protein is CASTPTEGPRAWGYTF. Here the CDR3 DNA reads TGTGCCAGTACTCCTACCGAGGGCCCCCGGGCTTGGGGCTACACCTTC.

The rearrangement joins TRBV7-9 to TRBJ2-7, with unresolved D. The CDR3 sequence is 11 residues long. Germline-derived CDR1 and CDR2 are SEHNR and FQNEAQ (reference sequence). Deletions cut 8 bases from V and 2 bases from J, with 7 bases between. The CDR3 region has the DNA TGTGCCAGCGGCCCTCCCTACGAGCAGTACTTC. It encodes CASGPPYEQYF.

The J gene is TRBJ2-2, the V gene TRBV5-1; 10 bases map to TRBD2. V was pared by 4 bases and J by 4 bases, with 10 bases of the junction left unmatched. CDR1 and CDR2 from the germline V gene are SGHRS and YFSETQ. The CDR3 loop spans 17 amino acids. The CDR3 sequence is CASSLGLAGVGTGELFF. DNA for the CDR3: TGCGCCAGCAGCCTCGGGCTAGCGGGGGTTGGCACCGGGGAGCTGTTTTTT.

This chain connects TRBV19 to TRBJ2-7; no clear D gene. The germline CDR1 and CDR2 sequences are LNHDA and SQIVND (reference sequence). This CDR3 is 15 amino acids long. The V and J ends lost 1 base and 4 bases respectively, with 14 bases between them. The CDR3 DNA reads as TGTGCCAGTAGTATAGCGGTAACGGTATCGTACGAGCAGTACTTC. Translating gives CASSIAVTVSYEQYF. Complete variable domain (other parts from reference TRBV19 and TRBJ2-7): DGGITQSPKYLFRKEGQNVTLSCEQNLNHDAMYWYRQDPGQGLRLIYYSQIVNDFQKGDIAEGYSVSREKKESFPLTVTSAQKNPTAFYLCASSIAVTVSYEQYFGPGTRLTVT.

Worth noting for this clone: Other nucleotide sequences in the sample specify the same CDR3. CDR3 in amino acids: CASSFVGLGQGNSPLHF. CDR3 DNA: TGTGCCAGCAGCTTCGTTGGGCTGGGACAGGGAAATTCACCCCTCCACTTT. The chain recombines TRBV7-2 with TRBJ1-6; 9 bases line up with TRBD1. The junction had 10 bases not matched to a gene; V was cut back by 3 bases and J by 7 bases. This CDR3 is 17 amino acids long. Per germline, CDR1 SGHTA and CDR2 FQGNSA. Full variable domain (rest looked up from reference TRBV7-2 and TRBJ1-6): GAGVSQSPSNKVTEKGKDVELRCDPISGHTALYWYRQSLGQGLEFLIYFQGNSAPDKSGLPSDRFSAERTGGSVSTLTIQRTQQEDSAVYLCASSFVGLGQGNSPLHFGNGTRLTVT.